This entry lists 21 T cell receptor beta chains sequenced from one sample in a study of T-cell reconstitution after alpha-beta-depleted transplantation in children. A TCRbeta library incorporating unique molecular identifiers was prepared. TCRdb reprocessed the PCR reads with MiXCR, giving one entry per CDR3 protein. The sample has hundreds of thousands of distinct CDR3 sequences, approximately 17% seen once. The sequencing used PBMCs from the stem cell graft donor, collected from the stem cell graft. Receptors originate from a human donor who donated a stem cell graft to a child with acute myeloid leukemia.

There are many counts of this clonotype. The CDR3 nucleotides read TGCAGCGCGGACAGGGGGCTGAGTGAGCAGTTCTTC. It codes for CSADRGLSEQFF. V and J are TRBV29-1 and TRBJ2-1, with 11 positions matching TRBD1. The CDR3 consists of 12 residues. Germline CDR1 SQVTM, CDR2 ANQGSEA. Unmatched junction bases numbered 5, after V lost 7 bases and J lost 9 bases.

V and J are TRBV30 and TRBJ1-1; the match to TRBD1 covers 8 bases. After removal of 5 bases from V and 7 bases from J, the junction contained 3 bases not matched to a gene. Germline CDR1 is GTSNPN and CDR2 is SVGIG (reference sequence). The CDR3 extends over 11 amino acids. CDR3 loop: CAWVTGVEAFF. The CDR3 nucleotides read TGTGCCTGGGTGACAGGGGTTGAAGCTTTCTTT. The whole variable domain, filled in from reference TRBV30 and TRBJ1-1, reads SQTIHQWPATLVQPVGSPLSLECTVEGTSNPNLYWYRQAAGRGLQLLFYSVGIGQISSEVPQNLSASRPQDRQFILSSKKLLLSDSGFYLCAWVTGVEAFFGQGTRLTVV.

This clonotype was observed a handful of times. The rearrangement uses TRBV28 and TRBJ1-6; TRBD1 matches at 9 bases. The CDR3 runs 13 residues. Losses at the gene ends were 8 bases for V and 6 bases for J; bases not matched to a gene: 2. Germline assignment: CDR1 MDHEN and CDR2 SYDVKM. DNA for the CDR3: TGTGCCAGCGGGACAGGGCCTAATTCACCCCTCCACTTT. Translated: CASGTGPNSPLHF.

This clonotype has a count of ten or more. The chain uses TRBV11-2 and TRBJ2-1; no reliable D call. CDR1 is SGHAT, CDR2 FQNNGV, per germline. Trimming took off 0 bases at V and 4 bases at J, with 7 bases between the two ends. The CDR3 has 14 residues. DNA for the CDR3: TGTGCCAGCAGCTTAGATGGGAATTACAATGAGCAGTTCTTC. This translates into CASSLDGNYNEQFF.

This clonotype turned up a few times. J is TRBJ2-7 and V is TRBV5-1, with a tentative D call TRBD1 (6 bases). The CDR3 consists of 17 residues. V shed 0 bases and J shed 2 bases, with 18 bases lying between them. The V gene's germline CDR1 is SGHRS and CDR2 YFSETQ. The CDR3 region has the DNA TGCGCCAGCAGCTTGGGTCCAGGGGAAGGGCCGACCTACGAGCAGTACTTC. This codes for CASSLGPGEGPTYEQYF. Looking up the rest from reference TRBV5-1 and TRBJ2-7 gives the full variable domain: KAGVTQTPRYLIKTRGQQVTLSCSPISGHRSVSWYQQTPGQGLQFLFEYFSETQRNKGNFPGRFSGRQFSNSRSEMNVSTLELGDSALYLCASSLGPGEGPTYEQYFGPGTRLTVT.

This clonotype was observed many times. This chain connects TRBV27 to TRBJ2-2; D not certain. The CDR3 spans 14 residues. The germline CDR1 and CDR2 sequences are MNHEY and SMNVEV (reference sequence). V gave up 5 bases and J gave up 3 bases, with 10 bases separating them. This chain's CDR3 is CASSGLTDTGELFF. The CDR3 nucleotides are TGTGCCAGCAGTGGCCTAACTGACACCGGGGAGCTGTTTTTT.

This clonotype was picked up many times. V gene TRBV20-1 combines with J gene TRBJ1-6; maybe TRBD1 (6 bases). The CDR3 covers 15 residues. From germline, CDR1 is DFQATT and CDR2 SNEGSKA (reference sequence). With 3 bases removed from V and 6 bases from J, the gap between germline ends came to 15 bases. CDR3 in DNA: TGCAGTGCTAGGGTAGGGAGGGGGTTTAATTCACCCCTCCACTTT. Translating gives CSARVGRGFNSPLHF.

This chain uses TRBV29-1 with TRBJ2-7, with D maybe TRBD2 (7 bases). The CDR3 has 15 residues. V was cut by 1 base and J by 0 bases, with 13 bases left in between. CDR1 is SQVTM and CDR2 is ANQGSEA in the germline V gene. The CDR3 here is CSVEVGGPLSYEQYF. The CDR3 DNA reads TGCAGCGTTGAAGTCGGGGGGCCCCTCTCCTACGAGCAGTACTTC.

This clonotype was found a few times. The J gene is TRBJ2-2, the V gene TRBV24-1, with TRBD1 identical over 10 bases. CDR3 length: 13 residues. Per germline, CDR1 KGHDR and CDR2 SFDVKD. J gave up 7 bases and V 11 bases, and 6 bases lay outside the gene matches. Here the CDR3 DNA reads TGTGCCATCCGGGACAGGGGCAGCGGGGAGCTGTTTTTT. Its protein product is CAIRDRGSGELFF.

This clonotype has just a few counts. This rearrangement joins TRBV6-5 to TRBJ2-7; D unclear. CDR3 length: 17 amino acids. The germline V and J ends were trimmed by 1 base and 5 bases, with 21 bases remaining between them. Germline loops: CDR1 MNHEY, CDR2 SVGAGI. CDR3 residues: CASSYFQTKSLSDEQYF. CDR3 nucleotides: TGTGCCAGCAGTTACTTTCAGACGAAGTCCCTCTCTGACGAGCAGTACTTC.

This sequence joins TRBV24-1 and TRBJ2-2, with TRBD2 as a possible D gene (5 bases). V dropped 4 bases and J dropped 1 base, with 6 bases sitting between them. The CDR3 has 14 residues. Germline V gene lookup returns CDR1 KGHDR and CDR2 SFDVKD. The CDR3 reads CATSEAGNTGELFF. The CDR3 DNA is TGTGCCACCAGTGAGGCGGGGAACACCGGGGAGCTGTTTTTT.

This clonotype came up many times. The gene calls are TRBV7-9 and TRBJ1-2; tentatively, D is TRBD1 (6 bases). V lost 6 bases and J lost 0, with 11 bases in between. The CDR3 spans 14 residues. Germline V gene lookup returns CDR1 SEHNR and CDR2 FQNEAQ (reference sequence). CDR3 residues: CASRRTETNYGYTF. CDR3 DNA sequence: TGTGCCAGCAGACGGACAGAAACTAACTATGGCTACACCTTC. Based on the CDR3 plus reference TRBV7-9 and TRBJ1-2, the full variable domain is DTGVSQNPRHKITKRGQNVTFRCDPISEHNRLYWYRQTLGQGPEFLTYFQNEAQLEKSRLLSDRFSAERPKGSFSTLEIQRTEQGDSAMYLCASRRTETNYGYTFGSGTRLTVV.

The genes are TRBV27 and TRBJ1-6; a weak D match, TRBD1 (5 bases). The germline V gene encodes CDR1 MNHEY and CDR2 SMNVEV (reference sequence). The CDR3 is made up of 14 amino acids. Trimming took off 6 bases at V and 10 bases at J, with 16 bases between the two ends. CDR3 in amino acids: CASSLSREGSPLHF. Here the CDR3 DNA reads TGTGCCAGCAGCCTGTCCAGGGAAGGCTCACCCCTCCACTTT.

There are many counts of this clonotype. The rearrangement links TRBV12-3 or TRBV12-4 to TRBJ1-1; a weak D match, TRBD1 (6 bases). V lost 7 bases and J 5 bases, leaving 11 bases between the germline ends. The CDR3 spans 12 residues. This chain's CDR3 is CASTLTGTEAFF. Written as DNA, the CDR3 is TGTGCCAGCACCCTCACAGGGACTGAAGCTTTCTTT.

As DNA, the CDR3 is TGTGCCAGCAGCTTACGCTACGATGGCTACACCTTC. It translates to CASSLRYDGYTF. This chain links TRBV7-9 with TRBJ1-2; the D is unclear. Trimming stripped 2 bases from V and 6 bases from J, with 7 bases between. CDR1 SEHNR and CDR2 FQNEAQ come from the germline V gene (reference sequence). CDR3 length: 12 residues. The full variable domain, in which reference TRBV7-9 and TRBJ1-2 provide the parts outside the CDR3, is DTGVSQNPRHKITKRGQNVTFRCDPISEHNRLYWYRQTLGQGPEFLTYFQNEAQLEKSRLLSDRFSAERPKGSFSTLEIQRTEQGDSAMYLCASSLRYDGYTFGSGTRLTVV.

This chain uses TRBV6-4 with TRBJ2-1, with D perhaps matching TRBD2 (5 bases). This CDR3 is built from 10 residues. CDR1 is MRHNA, CDR2 SNTAGT, per germline. Trimming pared 11 bases from V and 16 bases from J, leaving 18 bases between. The CDR3 nucleotides read TGTGCCTGCTGTCCAACGGACTTCTTCTTC. The encoded protein is CACCPTDFFF.

The chain uses TRBV20-1 and TRBJ2-7, with D possibly matching TRBD1 (6 bases). There are 12 residues in the CDR3. Trimming shortened V by 6 bases and J by 3 bases, and 12 bases separated the two germline ends. Germline CDR1 is DFQATT and CDR2 is SNEGSKA (reference sequence). CDR3 bases: TGCAGTGCGGGGGCAGGCTTCTACGAGCAGTACGTC. This gives the protein CSAGAGFYEQYV.

The table lists this clonotype with a few counts. This chain joins TRBV20-1 and TRBJ1-2; TRBD1 aligns across 9 bases. The CDR3 contains 13 residues. Germline assignment: CDR1 DFQATT and CDR2 SNEGSKA (reference sequence). With 6 bases clipped from V and 3 bases from J, the junction kept 5 bases outside the gene matches. The CDR3 sequence: CSAWDRAYYGYTF. In DNA, the CDR3 is TGCAGTGCGTGGGACAGGGCCTACTATGGCTACACCTTC.

The chain combines TRBV24-1 with TRBJ2-1; 11 nucleotides line up with TRBD1. Germline values: CDR1 KGHDR, CDR2 SFDVKD. J was trimmed by 7 bases and V by 4 bases; bases with no gene match: 8. This CDR3 comprises 16 residues. The CDR3 DNA follows: TGTGCCACCAGTGAGCCGAGGGACAGGGGGAGGAATGAGCAGTTCTTC. Its protein product is CATSEPRDRGRNEQFF.

The chain recombines TRBV12-3 or TRBV12-4 with TRBJ2-3; 12 bases map to TRBD2. With V trimmed by 6 bases and J by 6 bases, 7 bases remained unmatched. The CDR3 has 15 amino acids. The DNA for the CDR3 is TGTGCCAGCAGCCACTCGACTAGCGGGGGCGATACGCAGTATTTT. Translation gives CASSHSTSGGDTQYF.

This clonotype was counted once. The J gene is TRBJ2-2, the V gene TRBV5-1; tentative D call: TRBD2 (5 bases). V lost 4 bases and J 1 base, leaving 14 bases between the germline ends. Germline assignment: CDR1 SGHRS and CDR2 YFSETQ. The CDR3 sequence is 16 residues long. This CDR3 is CASSRTLEGNTGELFF. CDR3 nucleotide sequence: TGCGCCAGCAGCAGGACCCTAGAGGGGAACACCGGGGAGCTGTTTTTT.